Below, 23 T cell receptor beta chains from the same sample are listed, as sequenced in a study of glioma-infiltrating T cells after dendritic cell vaccination. Libraries were prepared by immunoSEQ multiplex PCR; TCRdb keeps only in-frame clonotypes and omits some of them. Here the sample spans tens of thousands of clones, around 86% being singletons. This material consisted of blood, taken before dendritic cell vaccination. These receptors came from a human donor with glioblastoma.

The chain links TRBV28 to TRBJ1-2; D is perhaps TRBD1 (5 bases). Trimming removed 6 bases at V and 6 bases at J, with 17 bases between. This CDR3 spans 14 amino acids. Per the germline V gene, CDR1 is MDHEN and CDR2 is SYDVKM. The CDR3 reads CASSTQGERHGYTF. The DNA of the CDR3 is TGTGCCAGCAGCACCCAGGGTGAGAGACATGGCTACACCTTC.

This clone was detected a few times. CDR3 DNA sequence: TGTGCCAGCAGTGAACCGACAGGGAGCACAGATACGCAGTATTTT. Protein sequence: CASSEPTGSTDTQYF. V usage is TRBV2 and J usage is TRBJ2-3; 7 bases fit TRBD1. Germline CDR1 is SNHLY and CDR2 is FYNNEI. The CDR3 runs 15 residues. With V trimmed by 2 bases and J by 0 bases, 2 bases remained unmatched.

The rearrangement joins TRBV5-8 to TRBJ2-6; D is perhaps TRBD1 (5 bases). CDR3 length: 17 residues. Germline CDR1 SGHTS, CDR2 YDEGEE. Trimming pared 2 bases from V and 3 bases from J, leaving 15 bases between. The CDR3: CASSFLQGGGGANVLTF. The CDR3 DNA follows: TGTGCCAGCAGCTTCCTCCAGGGTGGTGGTGGGGCCAACGTCCTGACTTTC.

The CDR3 DNA follows: TGTGCCAGCTCACCATTGGCCACAGATACGCAGTATTTT. Residues: CASSPLATDTQYF. V is TRBV18 and J is TRBJ2-3; no clear D gene. Germline CDR1 and CDR2: KGHSH and LQKENI. V lost 2 bases and J 2 bases, leaving 5 bases between the germline ends. This CDR3 contains 13 residues.

The chain joins TRBV2 to TRBJ1-5; D perhaps matches TRBD1 (6 bases). Per germline, CDR1 SNHLY and CDR2 FYNNEI. With 1 base removed from V and 7 bases from J, the gap between germline ends came to 14 bases. The CDR3 length is 15 residues. The CDR3 DNA sequence: TGTGCCAGCAGTGAAGGGAAAGGGGGGGGACAGCCCCAGCATTTT. Protein product: CASSEGKGGGQPQHF.

This clone has only one observation. The chain has TRBV29-1 and TRBJ2-7; D possibly corresponds to TRBD2 (6 bases). Germline CDR1 and CDR2: SQVTM and ANQGSEA. CDR3 size: 13 residues. V gave up 4 bases and J gave up 1 base, with 11 bases separating them. CDR3 amino acids: CSVVGGPSYEQYF. Written as DNA, the CDR3 is TGCAGCGTTGTGGGGGGTCCATCCTACGAGCAGTACTTC.

This chain uses TRBV29-1 with TRBJ2-1, with 7 bases aligning to TRBD1. The CDR3 runs to 16 residues. J gave up 2 bases and V 4 bases, and 11 bases lay outside the gene matches. Germline CDR1 and CDR2: SQVTM and ANQGSEA. As DNA, the CDR3 is TGCAGCGTTGTCGGTTTAGGGGGCATCGCCTACAATGAGCAGTTCTTC. Residues: CSVVGLGGIAYNEQFF.

The rearrangement links TRBV5-1 to TRBJ1-2; a weak D match, TRBD1 (6 bases). V was pared by 5 bases and J by 4 bases, with 21 bases between. CDR1 and CDR2 from the germline V gene are SGHRS and YFSETQ. The CDR3 has 16 residues. CDR3 residues: CASSLRDTASSYGYTF. CDR3 bases: TGCGCCAGCAGTCTCCGGGACACCGCCTCGAGCTATGGCTACACCTTC.

The chain is built from TRBV30 and TRBJ2-2; D possibly corresponds to TRBD1 (5 bases). The CDR3 has 12 residues. Trimming pared 6 bases from V and 4 bases from J, leaving 9 bases between. CDR1 is GTSNPN and CDR2 is SVGIG in the germline V gene (reference sequence). For the CDR3, the DNA is TGTGCCTGTAAACAGGTCACCGGGGAGCTGTTTTTT. Its translation is CACKQVTGELFF.

The chain employs TRBV2 and TRBJ2-1; D call uncertain. V was cut by 5 bases and J by 0 bases, with 5 bases left in between. From germline, CDR1 is SNHLY and CDR2 FYNNEI. CDR3 length equals 13 residues. The CDR3 spells CASSRGSYNEQFF. In DNA form, the CDR3 reads TGTGCCAGCAGTCGAGGCTCCTACAATGAGCAGTTCTTC. Full variable domain (outside the CDR3, taken from reference TRBV2 and TRBJ2-1): EPEVTQTPSHQVTQMGQEVILRCVPISNHLYFYWYRQILGQKVEFLVSFYNNEISEKSEIFDDQFSVERPDGSNFTLKIRSTKLEDSAMYFCASSRGSYNEQFFGPGTRLTVL.

This chain connects TRBV2 to TRBJ2-3, with TRBD2 identical over 8 bases. CDR1 and CDR2 from the germline V gene are SNHLY and FYNNEI. V gave up 6 bases and J gave up 3 bases; unmatched junction bases: 5. CDR3 size: 14 residues. CDR3 sequence: CASSGGVSTDTQYF. CDR3 nucleotides: TGTGCCAGCAGCGGGGGGGTGTCGACAGATACGCAGTATTTT.

This rearrangement joins TRBV6-6 to TRBJ1-2; TRBD1 aligns across 8 bases. Germline V gene lookup returns CDR1 MNHNY and CDR2 SVGAGI (reference sequence). The CDR3 totals 15 residues. V was clipped by 7 bases and J by 7 bases; unmatched bases: 14. CDR3 amino acids: CASNGQGGSLGGYTF. The CDR3 nucleotides read TGTGCCAGCAATGGACAGGGCGGTAGTTTGGGTGGCTACACCTTC.

V gene TRBV10-3 combines with J gene TRBJ1-3; D ambiguous. The CDR3 is 15 residues long. V was cut by 11 bases and J by 3 bases, with 20 bases left in between. Germline assignment: CDR1 ENHRY and CDR2 SYGVKD. The CDR3 region has the DNA TGTGCCTCAATCCCTCACTATAGGAGTGGAAACACCATATATTTT. This gives the protein CASIPHYRSGNTIYF.

The chain is built from TRBV6-4 and TRBJ2-3; 7 nucleotides line up with TRBD2. V lost 4 bases, J lost 0 bases, and 7 bases stayed unmatched. Germline V gene data show CDR1 as MRHNA and CDR2 as SNTAGT. The CDR3 contains 16 residues. The CDR3 nucleotides read TGTGCCAGCAGTGGGACCTGGGGGGGAAGCACAGATACGCAGTATTTT. It translates to CASSGTWGGSTDTQYF.

This rearrangement joins TRBV29-1 to TRBJ2-7; 9 bases map to TRBD1. V lost 7 bases, J lost 4 bases, and 8 bases stayed unmatched. Germline assignment: CDR1 SQVTM and CDR2 ANQGSEA. The CDR3 has 13 amino acids. The CDR3 bases are TGCAGCGCCGGGCCACAGGGGGCGTACGAGCAGTACTTC. This codes for CSAGPQGAYEQYF.

This rearrangement joins TRBV11-2 to TRBJ1-4; 7 bases agree with TRBD1. Germline V gene sequence: CDR1 SGHAT, CDR2 FQNNGV. V lost 5 bases and J lost 7; bases outside the gene matches: 7. CDR3 length equals 14 residues. The CDR3 nucleotides read TGTGCCAGCAGCGGCGGGACAGAGATTGAAAAACTGTTTTTT. It encodes CASSGGTEIEKLFF.

The J gene is TRBJ2-1, the V gene TRBV6-6; D is possibly TRBD1 (5 bases). The CDR3 length is 14 residues. V dropped 4 bases and J dropped 4 bases, with 11 bases sitting between them. Germline V gene lookup returns CDR1 MNHNY and CDR2 SVGAGI (reference sequence). The CDR3 region is CASSFQGQYNEQFF. The DNA for the CDR3 is TGTGCCAGCAGTTTCCAGGGCCAATACAATGAGCAGTTCTTC.

This chain connects TRBV5-4 to TRBJ2-1; D is perhaps TRBD2 (6 bases). Per the germline V gene, CDR1 is SGHNT and CDR2 is YYREEE (reference sequence). CDR3 size: 14 residues. V gave up 0 bases and J gave up 8 bases, with 12 bases separating them. Written as DNA, the CDR3 is TGTGCCAGCAGCTTGGGCGGGGTATACGATGAGCAGTTCTTC. Translated: CASSLGGVYDEQFF.

This chain links TRBV18 with TRBJ2-6; 8 bases align to TRBD1. The CDR3 runs 19 residues. Germline-derived CDR1 and CDR2 are KGHSH and LQKENI. With 4 bases clipped from V and 2 bases from J, the junction kept 13 bases outside the gene matches. The DNA for the CDR3 is TGTGCCAGCTCACGCCCCAGGACAGGGAGGCTAACTGGGGCCAACGTCCTGACTTTC. Its protein product is CASSRPRTGRLTGANVLTF.

J is TRBJ1-4 and V is TRBV5-4; 7 bases map to TRBD1. There are 14 residues in the CDR3. The V gene's germline CDR1 is SGHNT and CDR2 YYREEE (reference sequence). The ends lost 4 bases at V and 7 bases at J; junction bases unmatched: 7. In DNA form, the CDR3 reads TGTGCCAGCAGCCCCGGGACAGCCTTTGAAAAACTGTTTTTT. Encoded protein: CASSPGTAFEKLFF.

This clone was observed a few times. The rearrangement uses TRBV27 and TRBJ1-5; D is possibly TRBD1 (6 bases). The CDR3 runs to 14 residues. V was shortened by 0 bases and J by 7 bases, with 10 bases between the two germline ends. Germline assignment: CDR1 MNHEY and CDR2 SMNVEV (reference sequence). This CDR3 reads CASSLSGGRQPQHF. The CDR3 DNA follows: TGTGCCAGCAGTTTATCAGGGGGAAGACAGCCCCAGCATTTT.

The rearrangement uses TRBV2 and TRBJ2-5, with 10 positions matching TRBD1. The CDR3 consists of 16 residues. Germline CDR1 and CDR2: SNHLY and FYNNEI. V lost 4 bases, J lost 3 bases, and 8 bases stayed unmatched. The CDR3 loop is CASSADRGRGKETQYF. CDR3 sequence (DNA): TGTGCCAGCAGTGCCGACAGGGGGCGAGGAAAAGAGACCCAGTACTTC.

Concerning this clone itself: A junction end diverges from the germline sequence, so it may reflect a read error. CDR3 sequence reads: CASSLDLSNTEAFF. CDR3 coding DNA: TGTGCCAGCAGTTTAGACTTATCGAACACTGAAGCTTTCTTT. The gene calls are TRBV7-2 and TRBJ1-1; D is unresolved. This CDR3 is built from 14 residues. CDR1 and CDR2 (germline): SGHTA, FQGNSA.